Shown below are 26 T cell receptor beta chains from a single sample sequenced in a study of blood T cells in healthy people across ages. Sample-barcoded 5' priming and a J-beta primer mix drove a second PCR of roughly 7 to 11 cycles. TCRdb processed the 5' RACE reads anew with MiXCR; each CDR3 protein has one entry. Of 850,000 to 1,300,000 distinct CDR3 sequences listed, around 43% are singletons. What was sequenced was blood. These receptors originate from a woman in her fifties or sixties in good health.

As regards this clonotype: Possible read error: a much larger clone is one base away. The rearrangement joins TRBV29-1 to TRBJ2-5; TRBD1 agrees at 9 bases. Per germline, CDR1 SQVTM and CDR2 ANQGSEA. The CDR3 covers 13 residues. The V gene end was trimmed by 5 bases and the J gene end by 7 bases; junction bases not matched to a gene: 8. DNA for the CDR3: TGCAGCGTTTTACAGGGGGCTTCGGCGACCCAGTACTTC. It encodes CSVLQGASATQYF.

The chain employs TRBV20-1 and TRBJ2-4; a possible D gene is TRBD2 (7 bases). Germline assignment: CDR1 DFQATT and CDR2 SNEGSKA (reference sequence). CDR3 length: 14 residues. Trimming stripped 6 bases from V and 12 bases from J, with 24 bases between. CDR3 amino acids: CSAQTARGARTQYF. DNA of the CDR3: TGCAGTGCCCAGACAGCCCGGGGGGCCCGCACTCAGTACTTC.

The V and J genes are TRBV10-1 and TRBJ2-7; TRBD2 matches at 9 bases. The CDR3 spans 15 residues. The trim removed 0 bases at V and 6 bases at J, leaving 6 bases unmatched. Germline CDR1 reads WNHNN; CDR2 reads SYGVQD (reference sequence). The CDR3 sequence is CASSESGGRASEQYF. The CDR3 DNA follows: TGCGCCAGCAGTGAGTCTGGCGGGAGGGCCAGCGAGCAGTACTTC.

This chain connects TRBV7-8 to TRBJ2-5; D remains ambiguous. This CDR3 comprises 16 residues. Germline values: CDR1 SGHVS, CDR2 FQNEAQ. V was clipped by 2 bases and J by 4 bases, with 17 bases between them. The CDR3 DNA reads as TGTGCCAGCAGCTTAACCCCCGTATTCGTGGGAGAGACCCAGTACTTC. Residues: CASSLTPVFVGETQYF.

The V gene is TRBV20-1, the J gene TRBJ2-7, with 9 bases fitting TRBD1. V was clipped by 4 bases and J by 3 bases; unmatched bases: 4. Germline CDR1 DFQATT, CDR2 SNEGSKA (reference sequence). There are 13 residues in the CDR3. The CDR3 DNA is TGCAGTGCTACGGGACAGGGTATCTACGAGCAGTACTTC. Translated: CSATGQGIYEQYF.

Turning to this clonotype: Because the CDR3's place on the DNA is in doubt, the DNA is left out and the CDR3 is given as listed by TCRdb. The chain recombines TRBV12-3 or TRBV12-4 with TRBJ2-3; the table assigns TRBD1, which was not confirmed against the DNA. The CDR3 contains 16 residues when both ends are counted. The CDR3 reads CASSLWVGRGTDMQYF.

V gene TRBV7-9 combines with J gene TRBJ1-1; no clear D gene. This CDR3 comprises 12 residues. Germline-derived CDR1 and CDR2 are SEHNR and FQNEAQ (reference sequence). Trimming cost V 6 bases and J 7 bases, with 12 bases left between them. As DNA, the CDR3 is TGTGCCAGCAGTCCCAGCCCATATGAAGCTTTCTTT. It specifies CASSPSPYEAFF.

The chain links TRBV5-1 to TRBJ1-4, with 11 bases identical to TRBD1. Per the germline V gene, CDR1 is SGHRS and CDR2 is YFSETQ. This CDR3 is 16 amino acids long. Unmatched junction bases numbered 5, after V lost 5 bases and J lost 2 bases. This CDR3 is CASRRTGGSTNEKLFF. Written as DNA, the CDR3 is TGCGCCAGCAGAAGGACAGGGGGCTCTACTAATGAAAAACTGTTTTTT. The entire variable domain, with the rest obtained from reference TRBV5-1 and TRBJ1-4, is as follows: KAGVTQTPRYLIKTRGQQVTLSCSPISGHRSVSWYQQTPGQGLQFLFEYFSETQRNKGNFPGRFSGRQFSNSRSEMNVSTLELGDSALYLCASRRTGGSTNEKLFFGSGTQLSVL.

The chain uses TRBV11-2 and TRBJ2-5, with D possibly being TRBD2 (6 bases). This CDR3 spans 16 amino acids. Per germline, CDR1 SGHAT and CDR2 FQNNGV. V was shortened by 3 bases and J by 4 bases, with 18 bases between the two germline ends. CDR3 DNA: TGTGCCAGCAGCTTTGGGAGCGGGTACCAAGGAGAGACCCAGTACTTC. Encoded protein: CASSFGSGYQGETQYF.

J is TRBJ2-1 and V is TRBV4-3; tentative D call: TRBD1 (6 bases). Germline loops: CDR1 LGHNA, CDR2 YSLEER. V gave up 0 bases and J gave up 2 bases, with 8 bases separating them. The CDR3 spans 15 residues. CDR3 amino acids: CASSQDRTAYNEQFF. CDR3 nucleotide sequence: TGCGCCAGCAGCCAAGACAGGACAGCCTACAATGAGCAGTTCTTC.

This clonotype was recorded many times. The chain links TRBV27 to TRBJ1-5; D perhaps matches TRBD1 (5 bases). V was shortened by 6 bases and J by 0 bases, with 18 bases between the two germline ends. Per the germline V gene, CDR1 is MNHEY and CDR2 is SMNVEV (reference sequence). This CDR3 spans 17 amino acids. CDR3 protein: CASSRRGRSLSNQPQHF. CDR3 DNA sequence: TGTGCCAGCAGCCGCCGGGGACGGTCCCTTAGCAATCAGCCCCAGCATTTT.

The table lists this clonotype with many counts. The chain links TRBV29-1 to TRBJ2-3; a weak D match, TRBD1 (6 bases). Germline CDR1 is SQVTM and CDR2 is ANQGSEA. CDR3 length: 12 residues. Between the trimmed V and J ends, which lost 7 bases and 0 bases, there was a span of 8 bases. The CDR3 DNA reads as TGCAGCGGGACAGAGAGCACAGATACGCAGTATTTT. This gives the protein CSGTESTDTQYF.

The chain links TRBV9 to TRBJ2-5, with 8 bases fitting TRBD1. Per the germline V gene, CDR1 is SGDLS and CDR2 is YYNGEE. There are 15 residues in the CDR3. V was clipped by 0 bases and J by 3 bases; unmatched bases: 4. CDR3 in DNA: TGTGCCAGCAGCGTAGATGACAGGGGAGAAGAGACCCAGTACTTC. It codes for CASSVDDRGEETQYF.

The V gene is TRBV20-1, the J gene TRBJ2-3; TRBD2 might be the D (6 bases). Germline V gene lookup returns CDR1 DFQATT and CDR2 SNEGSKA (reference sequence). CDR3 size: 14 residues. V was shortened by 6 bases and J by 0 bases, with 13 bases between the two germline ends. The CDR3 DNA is TGCAGTGCGATCCTAGCGACTAGCACAGATACGCAGTATTTT. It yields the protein CSAILATSTDTQYF.

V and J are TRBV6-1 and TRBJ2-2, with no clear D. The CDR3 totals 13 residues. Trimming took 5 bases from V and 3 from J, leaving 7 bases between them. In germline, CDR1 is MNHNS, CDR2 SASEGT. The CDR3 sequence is CASSTTYTGELFF. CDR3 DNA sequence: TGTGCCAGCAGTACAACCTACACCGGGGAGCTGTTTTTT.

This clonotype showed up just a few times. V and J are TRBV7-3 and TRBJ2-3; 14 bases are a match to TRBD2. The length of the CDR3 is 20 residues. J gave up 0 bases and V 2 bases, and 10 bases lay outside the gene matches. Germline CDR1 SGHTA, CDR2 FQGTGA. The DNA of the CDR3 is TGTGCCAGCAGCTTACCCGGGACTAGCGGGAGTGCCCATAGCACAGATACGCAGTATTTT. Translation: CASSLPGTSGSAHSTDTQYF. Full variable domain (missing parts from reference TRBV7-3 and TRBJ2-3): GAGVSQTPSNKVTEKGKYVELRCDPISGHTALYWYRQSLGQGPEFLIYFQGTGAADDSGLPNDRFFAVRPEGSVSTLKIQRTERGDSAVYLCASSLPGTSGSAHSTDTQYFGPGTRLTVL.

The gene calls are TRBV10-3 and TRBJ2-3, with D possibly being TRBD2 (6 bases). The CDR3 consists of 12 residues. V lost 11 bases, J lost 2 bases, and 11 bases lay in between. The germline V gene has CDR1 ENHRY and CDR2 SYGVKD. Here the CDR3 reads CAYGRDTDTQYF. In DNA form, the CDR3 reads TGTGCCTACGGGCGGGACACAGATACGCAGTATTTT.

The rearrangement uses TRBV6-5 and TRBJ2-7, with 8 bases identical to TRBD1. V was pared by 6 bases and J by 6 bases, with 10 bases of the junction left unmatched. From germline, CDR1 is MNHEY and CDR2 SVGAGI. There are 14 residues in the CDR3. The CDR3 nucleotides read TGTGCCAGCAGATCCGGGACAGGTCTGTCCGAGCAGTACTTC. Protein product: CASRSGTGLSEQYF.

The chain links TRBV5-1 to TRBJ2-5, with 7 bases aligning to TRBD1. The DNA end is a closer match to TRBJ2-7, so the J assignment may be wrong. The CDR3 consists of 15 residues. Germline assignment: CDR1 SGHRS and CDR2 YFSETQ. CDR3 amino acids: CASSGAETGLYEQYF. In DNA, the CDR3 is TGCGCCAGCAGCGGGGCCGAGACAGGGCTATACGAGCAGTACTTC.

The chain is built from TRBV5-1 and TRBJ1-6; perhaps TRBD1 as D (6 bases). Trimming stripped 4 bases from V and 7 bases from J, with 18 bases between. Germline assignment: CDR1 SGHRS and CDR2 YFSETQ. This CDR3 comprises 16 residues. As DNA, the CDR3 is TGCGCCAGCAGCCTCGCCTCCGGGACACAGAATTCACCCCTCCACTTT. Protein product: CASSLASGTQNSPLHF.

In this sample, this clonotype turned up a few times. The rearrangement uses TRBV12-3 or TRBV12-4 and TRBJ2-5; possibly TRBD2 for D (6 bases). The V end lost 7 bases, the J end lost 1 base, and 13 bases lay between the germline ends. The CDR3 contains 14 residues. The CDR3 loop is CASTLGGVQETQYF. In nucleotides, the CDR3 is TGTGCCAGCACCCTAGGAGGGGTCCAAGAGACCCAGTACTTC.

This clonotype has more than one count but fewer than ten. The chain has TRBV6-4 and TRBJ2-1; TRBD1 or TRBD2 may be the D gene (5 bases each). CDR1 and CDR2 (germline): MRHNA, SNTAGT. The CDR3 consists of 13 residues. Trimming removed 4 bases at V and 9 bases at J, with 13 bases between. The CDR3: CASSGAGGGEQFF. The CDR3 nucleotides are TGTGCCAGCAGTGGAGCTGGGGGTGGTGAGCAGTTCTTC.

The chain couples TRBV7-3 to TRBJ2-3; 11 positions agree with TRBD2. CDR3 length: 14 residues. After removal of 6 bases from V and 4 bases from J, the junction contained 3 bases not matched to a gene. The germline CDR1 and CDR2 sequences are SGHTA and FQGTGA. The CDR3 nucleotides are TGTGCCAGCAGTACTAGCGGGAGAGCAGATACGCAGTATTTT. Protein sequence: CASSTSGRADTQYF.

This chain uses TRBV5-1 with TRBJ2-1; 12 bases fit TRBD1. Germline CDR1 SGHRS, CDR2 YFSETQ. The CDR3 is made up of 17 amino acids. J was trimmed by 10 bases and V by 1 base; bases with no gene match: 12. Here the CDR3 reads CASSLWGQGAEGDEQFF. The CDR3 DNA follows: TGCGCCAGCAGCTTGTGGGGACAGGGGGCGGAAGGTGACGAGCAGTTCTTC.

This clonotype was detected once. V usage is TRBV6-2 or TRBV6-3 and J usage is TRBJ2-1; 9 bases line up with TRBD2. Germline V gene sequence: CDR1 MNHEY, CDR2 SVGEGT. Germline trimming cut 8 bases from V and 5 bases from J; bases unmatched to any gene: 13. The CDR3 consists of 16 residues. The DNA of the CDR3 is TGTGCCAGCTGGCGATCAGGGTCTAGCGGGAACAATGAGCAGTTCTTC. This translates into CASWRSGSSGNNEQFF.

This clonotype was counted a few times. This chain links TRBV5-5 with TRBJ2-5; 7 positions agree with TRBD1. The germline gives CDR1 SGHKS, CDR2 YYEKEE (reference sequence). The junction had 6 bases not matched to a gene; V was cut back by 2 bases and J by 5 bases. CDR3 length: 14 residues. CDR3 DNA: TGTGCCAGCAGCTTTTCTAGGGGGCGGGAGACCCAGTACTTC. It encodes CASSFSRGRETQYF. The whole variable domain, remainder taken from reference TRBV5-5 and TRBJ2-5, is DAGVTQSPTHLIKTRGQQVTLRCSPISGHKSVSWYQQVLGQGPQFIFQYYEKEERGRGNFPDRFSARQFPNYSSELNVNALLLGDSALYLCASSFSRGRETQYFGPGTRLLVL.